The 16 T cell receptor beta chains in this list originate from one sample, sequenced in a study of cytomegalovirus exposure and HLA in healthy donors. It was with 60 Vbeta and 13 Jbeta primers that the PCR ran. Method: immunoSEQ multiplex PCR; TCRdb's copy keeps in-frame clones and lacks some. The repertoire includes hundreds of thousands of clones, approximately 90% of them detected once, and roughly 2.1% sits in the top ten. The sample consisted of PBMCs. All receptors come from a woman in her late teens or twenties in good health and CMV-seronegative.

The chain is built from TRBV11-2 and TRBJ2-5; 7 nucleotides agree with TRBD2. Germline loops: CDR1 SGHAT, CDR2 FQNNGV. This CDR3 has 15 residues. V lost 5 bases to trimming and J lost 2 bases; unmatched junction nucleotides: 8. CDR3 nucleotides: TGTGCCAGCAGCCGACGCGGGGGTCTTCAAGAGACCCAGTACTTC. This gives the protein CASSRRGGLQETQYF.

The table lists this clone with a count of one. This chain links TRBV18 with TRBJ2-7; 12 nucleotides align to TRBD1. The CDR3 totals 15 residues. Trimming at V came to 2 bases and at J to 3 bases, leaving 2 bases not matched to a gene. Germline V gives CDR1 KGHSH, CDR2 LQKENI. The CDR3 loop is CASSPGTGGHYEQYF. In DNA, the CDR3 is TGTGCCAGCTCACCAGGGACAGGGGGCCACTACGAGCAGTACTTC.

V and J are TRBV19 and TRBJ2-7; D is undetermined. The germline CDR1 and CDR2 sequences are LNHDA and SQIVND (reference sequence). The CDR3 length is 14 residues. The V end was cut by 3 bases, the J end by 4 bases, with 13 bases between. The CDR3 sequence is CASSISGRSYEQYF. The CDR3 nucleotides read TGTGCCAGTAGTATCTCAGGAAGGTCATACGAGCAGTACTTC.

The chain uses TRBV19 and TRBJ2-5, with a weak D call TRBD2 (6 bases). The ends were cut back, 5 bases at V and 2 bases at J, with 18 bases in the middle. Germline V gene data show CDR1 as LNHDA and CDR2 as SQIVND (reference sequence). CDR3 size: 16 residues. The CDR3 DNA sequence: TGTGCCAGTAGTCCAACATTAGGCGGGGCACAAGAGACCCAGTACTTC. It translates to CASSPTLGGAQETQYF.

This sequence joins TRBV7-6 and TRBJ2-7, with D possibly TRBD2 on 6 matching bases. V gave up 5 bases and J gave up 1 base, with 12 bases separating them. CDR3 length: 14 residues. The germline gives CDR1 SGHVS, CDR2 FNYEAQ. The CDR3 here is CASSQAGLSYEQYF. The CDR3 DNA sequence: TGTGCCAGCAGCCAGGCGGGGCTTTCCTACGAGCAGTACTTC.

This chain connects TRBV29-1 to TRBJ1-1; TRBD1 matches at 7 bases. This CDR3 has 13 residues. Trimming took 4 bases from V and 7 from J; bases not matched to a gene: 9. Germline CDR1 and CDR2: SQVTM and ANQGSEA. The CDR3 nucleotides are TGCAGCGTTGCAGGACAGGCGGCCATTGAAGCTTTCTTT. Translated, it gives CSVAGQAAIEAFF.

The chain's CDR3 is CASHSMRLDYEQYF. In DNA form, the CDR3 reads TGTGCCAGCCACTCGATGAGACTAGACTACGAGCAGTACTTC. This chain links TRBV6-6 with TRBJ2-7, with D possibly being TRBD2 (6 bases). Trimming took 8 bases from V and 3 from J, leaving 17 bases between them. Looked up from germline, CDR1 is MNHNY and CDR2 is SVGAGI (reference sequence). The CDR3 is 14 residues long.

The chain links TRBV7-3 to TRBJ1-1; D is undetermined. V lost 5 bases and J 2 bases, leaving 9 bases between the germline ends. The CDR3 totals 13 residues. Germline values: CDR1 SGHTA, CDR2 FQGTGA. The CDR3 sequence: CASSTYQNTEAFF. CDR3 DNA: TGTGCCAGCAGCACCTATCAAAACACTGAAGCTTTCTTT.

CDR3 coding DNA: TGTGCCAGCAGCTTACTCGGGGGGCCTAGGAACGAGCAGTACTTC. Translated, it gives CASSLLGGPRNEQYF. The chain has TRBV7-3 and TRBJ2-7, with D possibly matching TRBD2 (7 bases). Germline CDR1 and CDR2: SGHTA and FQGTGA. V gave up 2 bases and J gave up 5 bases, with 16 bases separating them. The CDR3 has 15 residues. Supplemented by reference TRBV7-3 and TRBJ2-7, the full variable domain reads GAGVSQTPSNKVTEKGKYVELRCDPISGHTALYWYRQSLGQGPEFLIYFQGTGAADDSGLPNDRFFAVRPEGSVSTLKIQRTERGDSAVYLCASSLLGGPRNEQYFGPGTRLTVT.

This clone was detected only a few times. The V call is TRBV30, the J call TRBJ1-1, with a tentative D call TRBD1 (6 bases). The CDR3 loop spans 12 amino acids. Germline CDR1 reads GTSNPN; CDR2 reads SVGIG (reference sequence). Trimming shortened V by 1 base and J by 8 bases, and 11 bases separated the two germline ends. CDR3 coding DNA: TGTGCCTGGAGTGGGACAGCCACCGAAGCTTTCTTT. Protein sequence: CAWSGTATEAFF. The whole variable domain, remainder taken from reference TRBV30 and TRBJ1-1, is SQTIHQWPATLVQPVGSPLSLECTVEGTSNPNLYWYRQAAGRGLQLLFYSVGIGQISSEVPQNLSASRPQDRQFILSSKKLLLSDSGFYLCAWSGTATEAFFGQGTRLTVV.

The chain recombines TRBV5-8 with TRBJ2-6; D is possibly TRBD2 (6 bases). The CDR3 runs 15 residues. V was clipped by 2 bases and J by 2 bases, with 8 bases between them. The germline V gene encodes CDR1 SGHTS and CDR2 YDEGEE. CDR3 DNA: TGTGCCAGCAGCTTCGGGAGACCTGGGGCCAACGTCCTGACTTTC. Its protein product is CASSFGRPGANVLTF. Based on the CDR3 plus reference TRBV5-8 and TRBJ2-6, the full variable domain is EAGVTQSPTHLIKTRGQQATLRCSPISGHTSVYWYQQALGLGLQFLLWYDEGEERNRGNFPPRFSGRQFPNYSSELNVNALELEDSALYLCASSFGRPGANVLTFGAGSRLTVL.

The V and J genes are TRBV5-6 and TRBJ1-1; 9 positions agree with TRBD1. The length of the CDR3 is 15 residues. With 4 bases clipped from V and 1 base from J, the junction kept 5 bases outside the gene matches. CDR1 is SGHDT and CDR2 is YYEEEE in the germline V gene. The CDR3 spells CASSIPGQGNTEAFF. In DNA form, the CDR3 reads TGTGCCAGCAGCATACCGGGACAGGGGAACACTGAAGCTTTCTTT.

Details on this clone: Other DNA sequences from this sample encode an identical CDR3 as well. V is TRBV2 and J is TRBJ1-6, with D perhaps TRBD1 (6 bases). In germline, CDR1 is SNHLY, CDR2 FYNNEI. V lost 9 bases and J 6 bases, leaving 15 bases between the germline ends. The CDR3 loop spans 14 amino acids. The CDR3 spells CASYGQRVNSPLHF. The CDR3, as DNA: TGTGCCAGTTACGGACAGCGAGTTAATTCACCCCTCCACTTT.

CDR3 loop: CASSRDRANTGELFF. CDR3 bases: TGCGCCAGCAGCCGCGATCGAGCGAACACCGGGGAGCTGTTTTTT. This chain links TRBV5-1 with TRBJ2-2; D unresolved. CDR1 and CDR2 (germline): SGHRS, YFSETQ. CDR3 size: 15 residues. Trimming took off 4 bases at V and 0 bases at J, with 10 bases between the two ends.

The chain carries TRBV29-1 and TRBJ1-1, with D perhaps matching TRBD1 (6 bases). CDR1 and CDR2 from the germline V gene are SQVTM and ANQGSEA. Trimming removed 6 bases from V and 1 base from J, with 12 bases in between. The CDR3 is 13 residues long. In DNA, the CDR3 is TGCAGCGTACCGGGACAAACGAACACTGAAGCTTTCTTT. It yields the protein CSVPGQTNTEAFF. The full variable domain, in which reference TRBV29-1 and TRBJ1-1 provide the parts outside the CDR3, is SAVISQKPSRDICQRGTSLTIQCQVDSQVTMMFWYRQQPGQSLTLIATANQGSEATYESGFVIDKFPISRPNLTFSTLTVSNMSPEDSSIYLCSVPGQTNTEAFFGQGTRLTVV.

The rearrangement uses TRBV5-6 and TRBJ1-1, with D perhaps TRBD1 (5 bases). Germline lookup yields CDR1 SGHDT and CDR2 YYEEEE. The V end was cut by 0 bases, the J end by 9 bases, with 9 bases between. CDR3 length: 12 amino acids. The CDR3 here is CASSLGRGKAFF. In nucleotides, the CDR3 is TGTGCCAGCAGCTTGGGTAGGGGAAAAGCTTTCTTT.